One sample yielded the 22 T cell receptor beta chains listed below, sequenced in a study of blood T cell repertoires in COVID-19. Using immunoSEQ multiplex PCR, the repertoire was profiled, and TCRdb retains in-frame clones only, with some absent. The data hold roughly 97,000 clones, with around 86% observed a single time. Sequenced: peripheral blood. The receptors were sampled from a man in his forties or fifties with acute or convalescent COVID-19.

V usage is TRBV28 and J usage is TRBJ1-1, with 12 bases that match TRBD1. The germline gives CDR1 MDHEN, CDR2 SYDVKM. With V trimmed by 4 bases and J by 5 bases, 11 bases remained unmatched. This CDR3 contains 17 residues. The CDR3 region is CASSYPGTGGVRTEAFF. DNA of the CDR3: TGTGCCAGCAGTTATCCCGGGACAGGGGGCGTTAGGACTGAAGCTTTCTTT.

The chain joins TRBV28 to TRBJ2-1; maybe TRBD2 (6 bases). Trimming removed 2 bases at V and 4 bases at J, with 12 bases between. The CDR3 is 15 amino acids. Looked up from germline, CDR1 is MDHEN and CDR2 is SYDVKM. Here the CDR3 reads CASSLTGRAYNEQFF. In DNA, the CDR3 is TGTGCCAGCAGTTTAACCGGGAGAGCATACAATGAGCAGTTCTTC.

The J gene is TRBJ2-3, the V gene TRBV5-1; 11 nucleotides match TRBD1. The CDR3 has 16 residues. Trimming removed 3 bases from V and 3 bases from J; junction bases left unmatched: 6. Germline loops: CDR1 SGHRS, CDR2 YFSETQ. CDR3 in amino acids: CASSSRDRGLTDTQYF. CDR3 DNA sequence: TGCGCCAGCAGCTCGCGGGACAGGGGGTTAACAGATACGCAGTATTTT.

The gene calls are TRBV18 and TRBJ2-7; a possible D gene is TRBD2 (6 bases). This CDR3 spans 13 amino acids. The V gene's germline CDR1 is KGHSH and CDR2 LQKENI. Deletions cut 9 bases from V and 2 bases from J, with 14 bases between. CDR3 in amino acids: CASTTSLTYEQYF. Written as DNA, the CDR3 is TGTGCCAGTACCACTAGCTTAACCTACGAGCAGTACTTC.

The V call is TRBV7-6, the J call TRBJ2-3, with D possibly being TRBD2 (6 bases). The V gene lost 1 base and the J gene lost 0 bases, with 8 bases spanning the gap. The germline V gene has CDR1 SGHVS and CDR2 FNYEAQ. The CDR3 totals 15 residues. CDR3 in amino acids: CASSLVAASTDTQYF. CDR3 bases: TGTGCCAGCAGCTTAGTAGCGGCTAGCACAGATACGCAGTATTTT.

The chain joins TRBV5-1 to TRBJ2-1; tentative D call: TRBD2 (5 bases). The V end was cut by 5 bases, the J end by 4 bases, with 16 bases between. Germline CDR1 is SGHRS and CDR2 is YFSETQ. This CDR3 has 15 residues. CDR3 in amino acids: CASRKDGLPYNEQFF. The CDR3 DNA sequence: TGCGCCAGCAGGAAGGACGGACTCCCGTACAATGAGCAGTTCTTC.

The rearrangement links TRBV18 to TRBJ2-5; D unresolved. V lost 3 bases, J lost 5 bases, and 13 bases lay in between. The CDR3 extends over 14 amino acids. CDR1 is KGHSH, CDR2 LQKENI, per germline. The CDR3 protein is CASSPPESWETQYF. In DNA form, the CDR3 reads TGTGCCAGCTCACCCCCAGAATCGTGGGAGACCCAGTACTTC.

V is TRBV3-1 (or the pseudogene TRBV3-2) and J is TRBJ2-5; D may be TRBD2 (5 bases). CDR3 length: 14 residues. Germline CDR1 reads LGHDT; CDR2 reads YNNKEL (reference sequence). The V end was cut by 4 bases, the J end by 1 base, with 10 bases between. Here the CDR3 reads CASSPTRTQETQYF. The CDR3 nucleotides read TGTGCCAGCAGCCCCACTAGGACCCAAGAGACCCAGTACTTC.

V usage is TRBV11-3 and J usage is TRBJ1-2; 8 bases are a match to TRBD1. J lost 2 bases, V lost 1 base, and 0 bases had no gene match. Per germline, CDR1 SGHNT and CDR2 YENEEA. The CDR3 length is 14 residues. This CDR3 is CASSLGTGNYGYTF. CDR3 bases: TGTGCCAGCAGCTTAGGGACAGGGAACTATGGCTACACCTTC.

The chain uses TRBV7-2 and TRBJ2-6; a possible D gene is TRBD2 (7 bases). CDR3 length: 16 residues. V lost 7 bases and J lost 3, with 16 bases in between. From germline, CDR1 is SGHTA and CDR2 FQGNSA. This CDR3 reads CASTRGGGVGANVLTF. The CDR3 region has the DNA TGTGCCAGCACCCGTGGAGGGGGGGTTGGGGCCAACGTCCTGACTTTC.

The chain carries TRBV7-9 and TRBJ1-1; D remains unclear. Germline CDR1 and CDR2: SEHNR and FQNEAQ (reference sequence). CDR3 length: 13 residues. The V end lost 1 base, the J end lost 5 bases, and 8 bases lay between the germline ends. The CDR3 DNA sequence: TGTGCCAGCAGCTTAGAGAAGAGAACTGAAGCTTTCTTT. Amino acids: CASSLEKRTEAFF.

The chain has TRBV28 and TRBJ2-1; 8 bases match TRBD1. J gave up 4 bases and V 1 base, and 6 bases lay outside the gene matches. Germline-derived CDR1 and CDR2 are MDHEN and SYDVKM. The CDR3 runs 16 residues. The CDR3 nucleotides read TGTGCCAGCAGTTTATCCCCAGGGGGCGCATACAATGAGCAGTTCTTC. It specifies CASSLSPGGAYNEQFF.

The genes are TRBV29-1 and TRBJ2-1, with D tentatively TRBD2 (5 bases). Trimming took off 5 bases at V and 8 bases at J, with 13 bases between the two ends. The germline gives CDR1 SQVTM, CDR2 ANQGSEA. The CDR3 extends over 12 amino acids. In DNA form, the CDR3 reads TGCAGCGTTAGAAGAGGGATGGATGAGCAGTTCTTC. Residues: CSVRRGMDEQFF.

The gene calls are TRBV14 and TRBJ2-4, with TRBD2 matching 7 bases. V was clipped by 4 bases and J by 8 bases; unmatched bases: 11. CDR3 length: 15 amino acids. Per the germline V gene, CDR1 is SGHDN and CDR2 is FVKESK. DNA for the CDR3: TGTGCCAGCAGCCCGCTCGGGCGGGGGATTGACATTCAGTACTTC. Its protein is CASSPLGRGIDIQYF.

In its sample, this clone was seen once. V gene TRBV7-9 combines with J gene TRBJ2-7, with D perhaps TRBD1 (6 bases). From germline, CDR1 is SEHNR and CDR2 FQNEAQ (reference sequence). V was cut by 6 bases and J by 1 base, with 13 bases left in between. The CDR3 contains 14 residues. The DNA of the CDR3 is TGTGCCAGCAGTTTGGACAGAGCTTCCTACGAGCAGTACTTC. It is translated as CASSLDRASYEQYF.

The J gene is TRBJ1-3, the V gene TRBV9; the D is unclear. The CDR3 runs to 14 residues. The V gene's germline CDR1 is SGDLS and CDR2 YYNGEE. V was trimmed by 0 bases and J by 3 bases, leaving 7 bases between them. CDR3 DNA sequence: TGTGCCAGCAGCGTAGGCGCCTTTGGAAACACCATATATTTT. It encodes CASSVGAFGNTIYF.

This sequence joins TRBV5-6 and TRBJ2-1; D not certain. The CDR3 consists of 15 residues. Germline CDR1 and CDR2: SGHDT and YYEEEE. V shed 3 bases and J shed 0 bases, with 10 bases lying between them. Here the CDR3 reads CASSSTPSSYNEQFF. The CDR3 coding sequence is TGTGCCAGCAGCTCCACTCCGAGCTCCTACAATGAGCAGTTCTTC.

The chain links TRBV27 to TRBJ1-5; no definite D call. CDR3 length: 14 residues. Looked up from germline, CDR1 is MNHEY and CDR2 is SMNVEV (reference sequence). V was clipped by 6 bases and J by 0 bases, with 9 bases between them. The CDR3 DNA is TGTGCCAGCAGGCCGGGAAGTAGCAATCAGCCCCAGCATTTT. Translated: CASRPGSSNQPQHF.

The sample holds one count of this clone. This CDR3 is CASSIPWDSTNTEAFF. CDR3 nucleotide sequence: TGTGCCAGTAGTATACCGTGGGACAGTACGAACACTGAAGCTTTCTTT. The rearrangement uses TRBV19 and TRBJ1-1; 7 bases line up with TRBD1. The V and J ends lost 2 bases and 1 base, in that order; junction bases with no gene match: 7. Germline V gives CDR1 LNHDA, CDR2 SQIVND (reference sequence). This CDR3 is built from 16 residues.

The chain employs TRBV18 and TRBJ1-1; 7 nucleotides agree with TRBD1. The CDR3 spans 14 residues. CDR1 is KGHSH and CDR2 is LQKENI in the germline V gene. The J segment lost 3 bases and the V segment lost 2 bases, leaving 3 bases of the junction unmatched. This CDR3 reads CASSPSTGYTEAFF. CDR3 DNA: TGTGCCAGCTCACCATCGACAGGGTACACTGAAGCTTTCTTT.

The chain links TRBV7-9 to TRBJ2-5; D is perhaps TRBD2 (5 bases). This CDR3 region has 14 residues. Germline assignment: CDR1 SEHNR and CDR2 FQNEAQ (reference sequence). V lost 5 bases, J lost 5 bases, and 15 bases lay in between. DNA of the CDR3: TGTGCCAGCAGCGAATCTTCAACGGGGGAGACCCAGTACTTC. Translation gives CASSESSTGETQYF.

This chain connects TRBV2 to TRBJ1-2; weak D call: TRBD1 (5 bases). V lost 7 bases to trimming and J lost 2 bases, with 14 bases between them. The CDR3 has 14 residues. CDR1 SNHLY and CDR2 FYNNEI come from the germline V gene. CDR3: CASKAGHPNYGYTF. The CDR3 DNA reads as TGTGCCAGCAAAGCCGGACACCCAAACTATGGCTACACCTTC. Drawing the rest from reference TRBV2 and TRBJ1-2, the complete variable domain is EPEVTQTPSHQVTQMGQEVILRCVPISNHLYFYWYRQILGQKVEFLVSFYNNEISEKSEIFDDQFSVERPDGSNFTLKIRSTKLEDSAMYFCASKAGHPNYGYTFGSGTRLTVV.